This T cell receptor (beta chain) was sequenced during a study of T-cell memory formation after mild COVID-19. Study conclusions and caveats: Later expanders leaned toward CD4+, whereas clones contracting from day 15 to 85 were balanced CD4/CD8.

Germline loops: CDR1 SGHRS, CDR2 YFSETQ. Trimming took 0 bases from V and 0 from J, leaving 15 bases between them. The CDR3 extends over 17 amino acids. TCRdb reprocessed the 5' RACE reads with MiXCR, giving one entry per CDR3 protein. This table holds fewer than 700,000 distinct CDR3 sequences, about 20% found once. In its sample, this clonotype was seen a few times. As yet, its antigen is unknown. The source material was PBMCs or a T cell subset sorted from them (not recorded which). The clonotype comes from an adult woman who had mild COVID-19 (a few samples of this study predate the infection). Cell type and time point are not known. The rearrangement links TRBV5-1 to TRBJ2-5, with D perhaps TRBD1 or TRBD2 (5 bases each). DNA of the CDR3: TGCGCCAGCAGCTTGGAGGGGCGGAGGTCGTACCAAGAGACCCAGTACTTC. Translated: CASSLEGRRSYQETQYF.